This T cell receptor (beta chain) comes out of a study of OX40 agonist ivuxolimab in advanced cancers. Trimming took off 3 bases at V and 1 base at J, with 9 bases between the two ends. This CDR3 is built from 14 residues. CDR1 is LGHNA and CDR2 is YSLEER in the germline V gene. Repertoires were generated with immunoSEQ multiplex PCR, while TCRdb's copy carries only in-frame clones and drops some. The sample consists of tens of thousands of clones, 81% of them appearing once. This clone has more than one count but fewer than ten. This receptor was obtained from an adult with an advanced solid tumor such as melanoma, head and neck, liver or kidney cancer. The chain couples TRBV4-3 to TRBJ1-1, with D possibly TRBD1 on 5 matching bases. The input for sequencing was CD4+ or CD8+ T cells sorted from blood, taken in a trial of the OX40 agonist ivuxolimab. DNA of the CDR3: TGCGCCAGCAGCCACCCGCAGGGGAACACTGAAGCTTTCTTT. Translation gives CASSHPQGNTEAFF.